The 18 T cell receptor beta chains listed next were all sequenced from one sample in a study of shared clonotypes between healthy human individuals (dated by TCRdb to the early 2020s). The library relied on the immunoSEQ multiplex PCR assay. TCRdb took this table from immuneACCESS and kept in-frame rearrangements with V and J called. Such tables lack part of the clones; where checked against another copy, unresolved V genes explain under half of the gap, and the rest is unexplained. The sample includes some 1.5 million clones, with approximately 97% observed a single time. 1% to 1.5% of the sample rests with the top ten. Material: naive CD4+ T cells sorted from blood. The sample's cell subset or site label, in plain terms: CD45RA+ positively selected. All receptors come from a young man in good health.

The CDR3 is CASSQTGTSTDTQYF. The CDR3 DNA sequence: TGTGCCAGCAGCCAGACAGGTACTAGCACAGATACGCAGTATTTT. This chain links TRBV28 with TRBJ2-3; D is possibly TRBD1 (6 bases). This CDR3 has 15 amino acids. Trimming removed 6 bases at V and 0 bases at J, with 13 bases between. Germline CDR1 is MDHEN and CDR2 is SYDVKM.

V gene TRBV4-1 combines with J gene TRBJ1-3; possibly TRBD1 for D (5 bases). The CDR3 is made up of 17 amino acids. With 0 bases removed from V and 4 bases from J, the gap between germline ends came to 16 bases. Looked up from germline, CDR1 is MGHRA and CDR2 is YSYEKL. CDR3 in DNA: TGCGCCAGCAGCCAAGATATCCGTGGGGGGTACGGAAACACCATATATTTT. Translated, it gives CASSQDIRGGYGNTIYF.

This chain links TRBV5-1 with TRBJ2-3; TRBD2 matches at 10 bases. CDR1 is SGHRS, CDR2 YFSETQ, per germline. This CDR3 is built from 16 residues. V shed 0 bases and J 4 bases; nucleotides not matched to a gene: 5. CDR3 sequence (DNA): TGCGCCAGCAGCTTGGTTCCTAGCGGGGGTCCAGATACGCAGTATTTT. Translated: CASSLVPSGGPDTQYF.

The chain employs TRBV10-3 and TRBJ2-5; TRBD2 matches 8 bases. This CDR3 is built from 16 residues. CDR1 is ENHRY and CDR2 is SYGVKD in the germline V gene. Germline trimming cut 6 bases from V and 5 bases from J; bases unmatched to any gene: 14. CDR3 region: CAIRPGLAGAGETQYF. The CDR3 DNA is TGTGCCATCAGGCCCGGACTAGCCGGAGCGGGTGAGACCCAGTACTTC.

The chain carries TRBV14 and TRBJ2-5; possibly TRBD2 for D (6 bases). This CDR3 spans 16 amino acids. Germline V gene sequence: CDR1 SGHDN, CDR2 FVKESK. Trimming pared 4 bases from V and 1 base from J, leaving 16 bases between. CDR3 in DNA: TGTGCCAGCAGCCGACTAGAATATAAGATCCAAGAGACCCAGTACTTC. Protein product: CASSRLEYKIQETQYF.

The chain recombines TRBV4-1 with TRBJ1-1; D unclear. V dropped 1 base and J dropped 5 bases, with 14 bases sitting between them. The CDR3 loop spans 15 amino acids. Per the germline V gene, CDR1 is MGHRA and CDR2 is YSYEKL. The CDR3 bases are TGCGCCAGCAGCCAAGTTCTAGGCGGGGTGACTGAAGCTTTCTTT. Translating gives CASSQVLGGVTEAFF.

This chain joins TRBV5-1 and TRBJ2-3; 11 nucleotides agree with TRBD2. The CDR3 has 17 residues. Germline CDR1 is SGHRS and CDR2 is YFSETQ. The ends lost 0 bases at V and 5 bases at J; junction bases unmatched: 8. CDR3 residues: CASSLGLAGGMVDTQYF. CDR3 bases: TGCGCCAGCAGCTTGGGGCTAGCGGGAGGTATGGTAGATACGCAGTATTTT.

CDR3 nucleotide sequence: TGTGCCAGCAGCATTACCGGGACTAGCACAGATACGCAGTATTTT. It yields the protein CASSITGTSTDTQYF. The chain joins TRBV11-3 to TRBJ2-3; a possible D gene is TRBD2 (6 bases). Per germline, CDR1 SGHNT and CDR2 YENEEA. Trimming removed 5 bases at V and 0 bases at J, with 12 bases between. The CDR3 is 15 amino acids.

The V and J genes are TRBV9 and TRBJ1-1; possibly TRBD1 for D (6 bases). Deletions cut 0 bases from V and 5 bases from J, with 14 bases between. This CDR3 region has 15 residues. In germline, CDR1 is SGDLS, CDR2 YYNGEE. CDR3 protein: CASSVGQGGWTEAFF. The CDR3 nucleotides read TGTGCCAGCAGCGTAGGTCAAGGGGGGTGGACTGAAGCTTTCTTT.

The chain links TRBV19 to TRBJ2-7; D is tentatively TRBD1 or TRBD2 (5 bases each). The CDR3 is made up of 13 amino acids. Trimming pared 3 bases from V and 3 bases from J, leaving 9 bases between. CDR1 and CDR2 from the germline V gene are LNHDA and SQIVND (reference sequence). The CDR3 DNA is TGTGCCAGTAGTATGGGACGGATCTACGAGCAGTACTTC. As protein: CASSMGRIYEQYF.

The chain links TRBV5-4 to TRBJ2-5, with 11 bases aligning to TRBD2. J lost 2 bases, V lost 3 bases, and 18 bases had no gene match. Germline CDR1 is SGHNT and CDR2 is YYREEE (reference sequence). The CDR3 is made up of 20 amino acids. CDR3 coding DNA: TGTGCCAGCAGCTCAAGGGCACTAGCGGGGGAAATGGGACGACAAGAGACCCAGTACTTC. This gives the protein CASSSRALAGEMGRQETQYF. Using reference TRBV5-4 and TRBJ2-5 for the parts outside the CDR3, the full variable domain is ETGVTQSPTHLIKTRGQQVTLRCSSQSGHNTVSWYQQALGQGPQFIFQYYREEENGRGNFPPRFSGLQFPNYSSELNVNALELDDSALYLCASSSRALAGEMGRQETQYFGPGTRLLVL.

Comments on this clone: Distinct nucleotide sequences in the sample also encode this CDR3. The chain has TRBV7-2 and TRBJ2-1, with TRBD2 matching over 7 bases. Per germline, CDR1 SGHTA and CDR2 FQGNSA. This CDR3 comprises 14 residues. The trim removed 0 bases at V and 8 bases at J, leaving 4 bases unmatched. CDR3 protein: CASSLAGGPDEQFF. CDR3 sequence (DNA): TGTGCCAGCAGCTTAGCGGGAGGGCCTGATGAGCAGTTCTTC.

Only a few counts were recorded for this clone. The chain recombines TRBV28 with TRBJ2-7; 11 nucleotides match TRBD2. The CDR3 is made up of 12 amino acids. The V gene's germline CDR1 is MDHEN and CDR2 SYDVKM. V lost 7 bases and J lost 7; bases outside the gene matches: 3. CDR3 sequence: CASISGRGEQYF. The CDR3 DNA follows: TGTGCCAGCATTAGCGGGAGGGGTGAGCAGTACTTC.

The chain's CDR3 is CASGSGSSYEQYF. CDR3 nucleotide sequence: TGTGCCAGCGGTTCAGGGAGCTCCTACGAGCAGTACTTC. The chain is built from TRBV11-3 and TRBJ2-7; D might be TRBD1 or TRBD2, each matching 5 bases. Germline loops: CDR1 SGHNT, CDR2 YENEEA. The CDR3 runs 13 residues. V lost 8 bases and J 0 bases, leaving 11 bases between the germline ends.

The rearrangement links TRBV10-3 to TRBJ2-2; possibly TRBD1 for D (6 bases). Between the trimmed V and J ends, which lost 6 bases and 6 bases, there was a span of 14 bases. There are 14 residues in the CDR3. Germline values: CDR1 ENHRY, CDR2 SYGVKD. The CDR3 DNA reads as TGTGCCATCAGCGGGCAGGGGTCCTCCGGGGAGCTGTTTTTT. Its protein product is CAISGQGSSGELFF.

This chain links TRBV18 with TRBJ2-7; D may correspond to TRBD1 or TRBD2 (5 bases each). Deletions cut 4 bases from V and 6 bases from J, with 13 bases between. Germline V gene sequence: CDR1 KGHSH, CDR2 LQKENI. The length of the CDR3 is 13 residues. In DNA, the CDR3 is TGTGCCAGCTCACTTACTTCAGGGAGCGAGCAGTACTTC. It codes for CASSLTSGSEQYF.

V is TRBV5-1 and J is TRBJ2-2; TRBD1 might be the D (6 bases). V was cut by 5 bases and J by 7 bases, with 12 bases left in between. This CDR3 has 13 amino acids. CDR1 and CDR2 (germline): SGHRS, YFSETQ. The CDR3 sequence is CASRDRHVGELFF. The DNA for the CDR3 is TGCGCCAGCAGGGACAGACACGTCGGGGAGCTGTTTTTT.

J is TRBJ2-3 and V is TRBV5-6; the D gene could be TRBD1 or TRBD2 (5 bases each). The CDR3 is 17 amino acids. CDR1 is SGHDT, CDR2 YYEEEE, per germline. V was clipped by 0 bases and J by 0 bases, with 14 bases between them. The CDR3 coding sequence is TGTGCCAGCAGCTTGGAGAGCGGACACCGAAGCACAGATACGCAGTATTTT. Its protein product is CASSLESGHRSTDTQYF. Full variable domain (remainder filled in from reference TRBV5-6 and TRBJ2-3): DAGVTQSPTHLIKTRGQQVTLRCSPKSGHDTVSWYQQALGQGPQFIFQYYEEEERQRGNFPDRFSGHQFPNYSSELNVNALLLGDSALYLCASSLESGHRSTDTQYFGPGTRLTVL.